These T cell receptor beta chains were read from a single sample in a study of blood T cell repertoires in COVID-19. Repertoires were generated with immunoSEQ multiplex PCR, while TCRdb's copy carries only in-frame clones and drops some. The data show 350,000 to 450,000 clones, about nine tenths seen once. The sequenced sample was PBMCs or T cells enriched from blood (not recorded which). The receptors come from a woman between 40 and 50 years old who had been exposed to COVID-19. The CDR3 runs from the conserved cysteine through the conserved F or W. A D gene is named only where the DNA matches it firmly. Size tells how often a clone was seen (once, few, many) or the class of an expanded clone, and some rows leave it out.

TRBV19	TRBJ1-2	NA	TRBD1	TGTGCCAGTAGAGACAGGGGAGATGGCTACACCTTC	CASRDRGDGYTF
TRBV7-9	TRBJ1-1	NA	NA	TGTGCCAGCAGCCGCCGAGAGGCTGAAGCTTTCTTT	CASSRREAEAFF
TRBV12-3/TRBV12-4	TRBJ1-2	NA	TRBD1	TGTGCCAGCACAAACCGACAGGGCTATGGCTACACCTTC	CASTNRQGYGYTF
TRBV6-5	TRBJ1-5	NA	TRBD1	TGTGCCAGCAGTTTCGACAGGGGGATTAACAATCAGCCCCAGCATTTT	CASSFDRGINNQPQHF
TRBV4-1	TRBJ1-1	NA	NA	TGCGCCAGCAGCCAGGGGCGAGGGAACACTGAAGCTTTCTTT	CASSQGRGNTEAFF
TRBV28	TRBJ1-1	NA	NA	TGTGCCAGCATTCTCCACACTGAAGCTTTCTTT	CASILHTEAFF
TRBV9	TRBJ2-1	NA	TRBD1	TGTGCCAGCAGCGTAGGACAGGGGGCCCCCAATGAGCAGTTCTTC	CASSVGQGAPNEQFF
TRBV7-8	TRBJ1-4	NA	TRBD1	TGTGCCAGCAGCGCAGACAGGGGTATAGGAAAACTGTTTTTT	CASSADRGIGKLFF
TRBV2	TRBJ1-2	NA	TRBD1	TGTGCCAGCAGAGGGACAGGGCGAAGAGACTATGGCTACACCTTC	CASRGTGRRDYGYTF
TRBV29-1	TRBJ1-1	NA	TRBD1	TGCAGCTGGTTCCGGGACAGTGAAGCTTTCTTT	CSWFRDSEAFF
TRBV2	TRBJ2-2	NA	NA	TGTGCCAGCAAGGGGCAGGGTGGGACCGGGGAGCTGTTTTTT	CASKGQGGTGELFF
TRBV9	TRBJ1-1	NA	NA	TGTGCCAGCGGCCCACCCGGGGGAATGAACACTGAAGCTTTCTTT	CASGPPGGMNTEAFF
TRBV3-1/TRBV3-2	TRBJ1-1	NA	NA	TGTGCCAGCAGCCAAGATCAAGGCAGGGGGAACACTGAAGCTTTCTTT	CASSQDQGRGNTEAFF
TRBV27	TRBJ2-5	NA	TRBD1	TGTGCCAGCAGTTCCTACAGGGGGGAGGAGACCCAGTACTTC	CASSSYRGEETQYF
TRBV2	TRBJ2-5	NA	NA	TGTGCCAGCAGTAGGACTGGCCAAGAGACCCAGTACTTC	CASSRTGQETQYF
TRBV11-2	TRBJ1-2	few	TRBD1	TGTGCCAGCAGCGGACGAACAGGGGATTATGGCTACACCTTC	CASSGRTGDYGYTF
TRBV18	TRBJ2-5	NA	NA	TGTGCCAGCTCACCACCGAGCCAAGAGACCCAGTACTTC	CASSPPSQETQYF
TRBV10-2	TRBJ1-5	NA	TRBD1	TGCGCCAGCAGTGAATGGGCAGGGGGCCATCAGCCCCAGCATTTT	CASSEWAGGHQPQHF
TRBV1	TRBJ2-3	NA	NA	TGCACCAGCAGCCATGACGGGGCTAGCGGGGAACCTAGCACAGATACGCAGTATTTT	CTSSHDGASGEPSTDTQYF
TRBV5-1	TRBJ2-7	NA	TRBD1	TGCGCCAGCAGCGTCGGGACAGGGGGCCTCGAGCAGTACTTC	CASSVGTGGLEQYF
TRBV13	TRBJ2-1	NA	NA	TGTGCCAGCAGGGAGACACTAGGACGCAATGAGCAGTTCTTC	CASRETLGRNEQFF
TRBV19	TRBJ2-2	NA	NA	TGTGCCAGTAGTCTAGCCGGGGCCGGGGAGCTGTTTTTT	CASSLAGAGELFF
TRBV15	TRBJ2-7	NA	TRBD2	TGTGCCACCAGCAGAGCGGGGGGACGTAATTACGAGCAGTACTTC	CATSRAGGRNYEQYF
TRBV29-1	TRBJ2-1	once	NA	TGCAGCGTGGTGACACAATACAATGAGCAGTTCTTC	CSVVTQYNEQFF
TRBV11-2	TRBJ1-6	once	NA	TGTGCCAGCAGCTTAACAGGAACTAATTCACCCCTCCACTTT	CASSLTGTNSPLHF
TRBV7-3	TRBJ1-4	NA	TRBD1	TGTGCCAGCAGCCATACAGGGGTTAATGAAAAACTGTTTTTT	CASSHTGVNEKLFF
TRBV20-1	TRBJ2-7	once	NA	TGCAGTGGGAGGAGCTCCTACGAGCAGTACTTC	CSGRSSYEQYF
TRBV6-2/TRBV6-3	TRBJ2-1	once	TRBD2	TGTGCCAGCAGTTACTTACTAGCGATGAGTAGTGAGCAGTTCTTC	CASSYLLAMSSEQFF
TRBV12-3/TRBV12-4	TRBJ1-2	NA	NA	TGTGCCAGCAGTTCGGGACACGACTATGGCTACACCTTC	CASSSGHDYGYTF
TRBV6-5	TRBJ2-2	NA	TRBD2	TGTGCCAGCAGTTTCTCCTCTAGCGGGGGGGGCGGGGAGCTGTTTTTT	CASSFSSSGGGGELFF
TRBV7-8	TRBJ2-7	few	TRBD2	TGTGCCAGCAGCTTTGGGGCGGGAGGTACCTACGAGCAGTACTTC	CASSFGAGGTYEQYF
TRBV3-1/TRBV3-2	TRBJ1-2	NA	NA	TGTGCCAGCAGCACACCCTACTATGGCTACACCTTC	CASSTPYYGYTF
TRBV23-1	TRBJ2-3	once	NA	TGCGCCAGCAGTCAATCGGCAGGGATCATAGATACGCAGTATTTT	CASSQSAGIIDTQYF
TRBV7-2	TRBJ1-2	once	NA	TGTGCCAGCAGCTTATCTTCCTCGTCGGAGCCGTATGGCTACACCTTC	CASSLSSSSEPYGYTF
TRBV19	TRBJ1-1	NA	NA	TGTGCCAGTAGTACGGGAGAGAACACTGAAGCTTTCTTT	CASSTGENTEAFF
TRBV5-1	TRBJ1-2	NA	NA	TGCGCCAGCAGCTTGGGGGCAGGGTCAGGGTCTAACTATGGCTACACCTTC	CASSLGAGSGSNYGYTF
TRBV13	TRBJ2-7	NA	TRBD1	TGTGCCAGCAGCTATTACAGGGGGCTGAACGAGCAGTACTTC	CASSYYRGLNEQYF